Below, one T cell receptor (beta chain) is given with its context. The sample belongs to a study of blood T cell repertoires in COVID-19. As for the study in general: Whether acute or convalescent, the COVID-19 samples came from the United States, Italy and Spain.

This table comes from immunoSEQ multiplex PCR, and its TCRdb copy is limited to in-frame clones, with some not included. The data show 350,000 to 450,000 clones, around 87% seen once. Germline CDR1 and CDR2: SGHRS and YFSETQ. V gave up 4 bases and J gave up 9 bases, with 17 bases separating them. The CDR3 covers 15 residues. The Seattle patients joined while their infection was active and were tracked longitudinally afterward. The receptor was derived from a woman in her sixties or seventies with COVID-19, enrolled during active disease. V usage is TRBV5-1 and J usage is TRBJ1-6; D remains ambiguous. Source material: peripheral blood. CDR3: CASSPRERKGSPLHF. The CDR3 bases are TGCGCCAGCAGCCCCCGCGAGCGGAAGGGTTCACCCCTCCACTTT.